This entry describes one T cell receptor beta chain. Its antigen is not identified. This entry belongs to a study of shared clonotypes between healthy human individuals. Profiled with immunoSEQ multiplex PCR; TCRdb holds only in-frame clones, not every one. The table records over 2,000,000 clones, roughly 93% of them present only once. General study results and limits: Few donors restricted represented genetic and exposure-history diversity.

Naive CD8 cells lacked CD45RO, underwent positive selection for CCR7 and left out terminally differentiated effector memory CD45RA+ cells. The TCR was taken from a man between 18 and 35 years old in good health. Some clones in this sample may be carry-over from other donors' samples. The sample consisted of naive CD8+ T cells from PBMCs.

This CDR3 is CAISEGTFNQPQHF. CDR3 sequence (DNA): TGTGCCATCAGTGAGGGGACGTTCAATCAGCCCCAGCATTTT. The chain has TRBV10-3 and TRBJ1-5; D possibly corresponds to TRBD1 (5 bases). Trimming took off 2 bases at V and 3 bases at J, with 8 bases between the two ends. Germline-derived CDR1 and CDR2 are ENHRY and SYGVKD. CDR3 length equals 14 residues.